This T cell receptor beta chain was retrieved from a study of OX40 agonist ivuxolimab in advanced cancers. Clones were sequenced by immunoSEQ multiplex PCR, and TCRdb holds only the in-frame ones, with some missing. The table shows 65,000 to 80,000 clones, with 82% occurring only once. This clone appeared once. Trimming shortened V by 2 bases and J by 3 bases, and 7 bases separated the two germline ends. The CDR3 loop spans 14 amino acids. Germline assignment: CDR1 SGHTA and CDR2 FQGNSA. Sample: CD4+ or CD8+ T cells sorted from blood, taken in a trial of the OX40 agonist ivuxolimab. The TCR originated in an adult with an advanced solid tumor such as melanoma, head and neck, liver or kidney cancer. The chain recombines TRBV7-2 with TRBJ1-4; D may be TRBD1 (5 bases). CDR3 sequence reads: CASSLSRANEKLFF. CDR3 nucleotides: TGTGCCAGCAGCTTATCCAGGGCTAATGAAAAACTGTTTTTT.